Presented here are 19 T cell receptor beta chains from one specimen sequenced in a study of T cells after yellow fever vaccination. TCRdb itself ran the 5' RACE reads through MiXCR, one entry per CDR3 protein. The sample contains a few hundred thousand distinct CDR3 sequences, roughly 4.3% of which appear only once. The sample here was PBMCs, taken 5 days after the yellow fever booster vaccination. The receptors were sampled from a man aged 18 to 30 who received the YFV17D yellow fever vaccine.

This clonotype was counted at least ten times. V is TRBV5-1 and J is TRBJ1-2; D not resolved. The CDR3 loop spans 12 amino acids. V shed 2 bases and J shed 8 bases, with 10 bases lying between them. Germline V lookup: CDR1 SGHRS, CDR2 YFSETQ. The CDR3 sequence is CASSFGGSGYTF. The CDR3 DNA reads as TGCGCCAGCAGCTTCGGTGGATCGGGCTACACCTTC.

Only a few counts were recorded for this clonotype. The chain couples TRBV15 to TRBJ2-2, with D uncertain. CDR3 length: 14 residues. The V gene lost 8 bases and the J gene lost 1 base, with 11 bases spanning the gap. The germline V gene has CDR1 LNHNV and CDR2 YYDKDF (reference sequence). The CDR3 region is CATGTEKNTGELFF. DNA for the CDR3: TGTGCCACCGGCACCGAGAAGAACACCGGGGAGCTGTTTTTT.

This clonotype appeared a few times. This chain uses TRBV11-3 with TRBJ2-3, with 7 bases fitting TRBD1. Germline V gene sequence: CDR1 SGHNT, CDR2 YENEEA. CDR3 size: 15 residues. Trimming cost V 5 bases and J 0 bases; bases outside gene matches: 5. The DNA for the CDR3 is TGTGCCAGCAGCCCTCGGGACAGCAGCACAGATACGCAGTATTTT. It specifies CASSPRDSSTDTQYF.

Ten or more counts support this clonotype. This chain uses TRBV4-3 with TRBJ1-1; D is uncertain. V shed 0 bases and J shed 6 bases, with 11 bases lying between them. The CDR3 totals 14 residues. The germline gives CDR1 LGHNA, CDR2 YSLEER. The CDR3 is CASSQDRKGPEAFF. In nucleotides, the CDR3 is TGCGCCAGCAGCCAAGACAGGAAAGGGCCTGAAGCTTTCTTT.

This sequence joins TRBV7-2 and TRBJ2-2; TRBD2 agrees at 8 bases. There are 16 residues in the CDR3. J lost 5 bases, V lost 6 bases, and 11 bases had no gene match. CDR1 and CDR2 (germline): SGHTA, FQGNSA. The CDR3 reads CASSRNPTSGTGELFF. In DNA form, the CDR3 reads TGTGCCAGCAGTCGCAACCCAACTAGCGGTACCGGGGAGCTGTTTTTT.

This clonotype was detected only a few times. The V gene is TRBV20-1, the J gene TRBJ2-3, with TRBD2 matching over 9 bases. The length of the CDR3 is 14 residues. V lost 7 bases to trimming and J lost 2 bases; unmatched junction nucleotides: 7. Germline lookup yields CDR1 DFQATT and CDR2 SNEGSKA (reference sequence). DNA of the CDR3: TGCAGTGGGGCTAGCGGGGATAACACAGATACGCAGTATTTT. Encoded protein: CSGASGDNTDTQYF.

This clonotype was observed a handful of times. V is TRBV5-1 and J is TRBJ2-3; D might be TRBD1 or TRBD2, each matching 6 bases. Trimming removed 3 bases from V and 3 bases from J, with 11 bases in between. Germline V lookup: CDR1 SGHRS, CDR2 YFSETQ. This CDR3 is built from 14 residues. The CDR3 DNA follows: TGCGCCAGCAGCTGGGGGGCCGGGACAGATACGCAGTATTTT. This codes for CASSWGAGTDTQYF.

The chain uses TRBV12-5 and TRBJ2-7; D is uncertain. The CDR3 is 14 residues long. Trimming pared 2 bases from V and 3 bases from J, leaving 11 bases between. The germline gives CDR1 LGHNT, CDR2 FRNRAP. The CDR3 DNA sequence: TGTGCTAGTGGTTTGCATTCTGGGCTCTACGAGCAGTACTTC. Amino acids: CASGLHSGLYEQYF. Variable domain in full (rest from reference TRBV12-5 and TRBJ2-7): DARVTQTPRHKVTEMGQEVTMRCQPILGHNTVFWYRQTMMQGLELLAYFRNRAPLDDSGMPKDRFSAEMPDATLATLKIQPSEPRDSAVYFCASGLHSGLYEQYFGPGTRLTVT.

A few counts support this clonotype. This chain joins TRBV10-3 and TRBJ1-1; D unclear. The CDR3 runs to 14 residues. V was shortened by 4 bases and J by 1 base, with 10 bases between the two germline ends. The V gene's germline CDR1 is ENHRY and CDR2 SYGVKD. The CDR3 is CAISALGENTEAFF. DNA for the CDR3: TGTGCCATCAGTGCCCTGGGAGAGAACACTGAAGCTTTCTTT.

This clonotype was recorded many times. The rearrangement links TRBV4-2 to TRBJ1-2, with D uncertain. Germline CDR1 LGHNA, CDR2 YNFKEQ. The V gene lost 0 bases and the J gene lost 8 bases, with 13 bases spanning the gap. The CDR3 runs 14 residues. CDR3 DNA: TGTGCCAGCAGCCAAGAAGTTTGGCGCGGAGGCTACACCTTC. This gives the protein CASSQEVWRGGYTF.

The CDR3 nucleotides are TGTGCCAGCAGCCCCGGCGGGGTGGGAGAGCAGTTCTTC. It codes for CASSPGGVGEQFF. The J gene is TRBJ2-1, the V gene TRBV7-9, with D perhaps matching TRBD2 (6 bases). This CDR3 spans 13 amino acids. Trimming took 5 bases from V and 10 from J, leaving 15 bases between them. The V gene's germline CDR1 is SEHNR and CDR2 FQNEAQ (reference sequence). The full variable domain, in which reference TRBV7-9 and TRBJ2-1 provide the parts outside the CDR3, is DTGVSQNPRHKITKRGQNVTFRCDPISEHNRLYWYRQTLGQGPEFLTYFQNEAQLEKSRLLSDRFSAERPKGSFSTLEIQRTEQGDSAMYLCASSPGGVGEQFFGPGTRLTVL.

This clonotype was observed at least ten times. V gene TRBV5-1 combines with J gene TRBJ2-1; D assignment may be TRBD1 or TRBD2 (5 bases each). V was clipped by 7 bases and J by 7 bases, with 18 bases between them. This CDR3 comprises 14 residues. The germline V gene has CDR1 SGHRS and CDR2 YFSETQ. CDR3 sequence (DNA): TGCGCCAGCGGTCGGTGGGACCGACAAAATGAGCAGTTCTTC. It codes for CASGRWDRQNEQFF.

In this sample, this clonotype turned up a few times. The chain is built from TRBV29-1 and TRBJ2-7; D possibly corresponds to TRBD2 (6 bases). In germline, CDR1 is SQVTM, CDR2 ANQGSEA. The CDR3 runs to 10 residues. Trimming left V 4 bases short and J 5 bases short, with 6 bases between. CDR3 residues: CSVGRDEQYF. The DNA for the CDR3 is TGCAGCGTTGGGAGGGACGAGCAGTACTTC.

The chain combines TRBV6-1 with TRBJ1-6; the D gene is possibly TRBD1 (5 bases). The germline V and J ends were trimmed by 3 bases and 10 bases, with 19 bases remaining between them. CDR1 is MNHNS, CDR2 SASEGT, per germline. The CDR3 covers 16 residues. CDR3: CASSDAGAGFRSPLHF. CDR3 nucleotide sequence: TGTGCCAGCAGTGATGCAGGAGCAGGGTTTAGATCACCCCTCCACTTT.

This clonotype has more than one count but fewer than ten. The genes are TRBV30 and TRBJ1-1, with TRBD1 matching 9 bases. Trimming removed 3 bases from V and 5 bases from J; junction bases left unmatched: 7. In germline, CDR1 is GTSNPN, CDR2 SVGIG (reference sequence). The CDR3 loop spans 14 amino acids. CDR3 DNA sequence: TGTGCCTGGAGATTGGGGACAGGGAATACTGAAGCTTTCTTT. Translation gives CAWRLGTGNTEAFF.

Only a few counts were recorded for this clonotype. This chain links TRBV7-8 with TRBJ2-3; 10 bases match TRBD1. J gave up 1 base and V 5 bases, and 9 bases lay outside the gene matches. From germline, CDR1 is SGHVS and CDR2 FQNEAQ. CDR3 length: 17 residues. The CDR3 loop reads CASSPRDRGAGTDTQYF. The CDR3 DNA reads TGTGCCAGCAGCCCCCGGGACAGGGGAGCGGGCACAGATACGCAGTATTTT.

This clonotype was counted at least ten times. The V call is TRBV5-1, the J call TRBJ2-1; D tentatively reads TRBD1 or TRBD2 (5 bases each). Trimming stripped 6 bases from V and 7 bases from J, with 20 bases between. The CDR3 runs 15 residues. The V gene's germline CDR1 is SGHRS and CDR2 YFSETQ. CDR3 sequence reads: CASMPRDDGDNEQFF. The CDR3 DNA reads TGCGCCAGCATGCCCCGGGACGACGGGGATAATGAGCAGTTCTTC.

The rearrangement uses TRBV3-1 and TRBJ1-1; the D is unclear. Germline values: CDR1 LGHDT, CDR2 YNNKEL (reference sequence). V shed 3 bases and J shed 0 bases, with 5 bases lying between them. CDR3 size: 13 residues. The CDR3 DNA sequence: TGTGCCAGCAGCCAGATGATGAACACTGAAGCTTTCTTT. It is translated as CASSQMMNTEAFF.

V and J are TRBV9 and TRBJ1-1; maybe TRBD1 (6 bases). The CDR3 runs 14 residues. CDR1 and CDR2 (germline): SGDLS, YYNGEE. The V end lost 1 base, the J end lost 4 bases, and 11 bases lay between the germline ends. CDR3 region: CASSVNRDGTEAFF. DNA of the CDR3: TGTGCCAGCAGCGTAAACAGGGATGGCACTGAAGCTTTCTTT.